The clone carrying this T cell receptor beta chain was seen at least ten times. The antigen is not known. In the source study's methods: Built for papillary thyroid cancer, a distant-metastasis classifier drew on CDR3 differences across clinicopathological groups. TCRdb ran MiXCR on the PCR reads. Here the V and J calls rest on TCRdb's processing, not on the authors' analysis. The sample lists more than 85,000 clones, around 7.8% occurring once. These data are taken from a study of metastatic and nonmetastatic thyroid tumors. Study summary: It was across blood and tumor or nodule tissue from malignant and benign thyroid patients that repertoires were compared. The study's findings and limits: Compared with benign nodules, malignant thyroid tumors were reported to have significantly higher TCR beta diversity in both blood and tumor.

Trimming took 0 bases from V and 10 from J; bases not matched to a gene: 11. Germline V gene lookup returns CDR1 SGHAT and CDR2 FQNNGV. The CDR3 extends over 15 amino acids. All patients were untreated before thyroid surgery. This TCR was recovered from a female donor with papillary thyroid cancer or a benign thyroid nodule (not recorded which). Some clones in this sample may be carry-over from other donors' samples. The chain couples TRBV11-2 to TRBJ1-1; 7 bases agree with TRBD1. The sample was blood. CDR3 coding DNA: TGTGCCAGCAGCTTAGAGTCGACAGGGCCATCGGGAGCTTTCTTT. It specifies CASSLESTGPSGAFF.